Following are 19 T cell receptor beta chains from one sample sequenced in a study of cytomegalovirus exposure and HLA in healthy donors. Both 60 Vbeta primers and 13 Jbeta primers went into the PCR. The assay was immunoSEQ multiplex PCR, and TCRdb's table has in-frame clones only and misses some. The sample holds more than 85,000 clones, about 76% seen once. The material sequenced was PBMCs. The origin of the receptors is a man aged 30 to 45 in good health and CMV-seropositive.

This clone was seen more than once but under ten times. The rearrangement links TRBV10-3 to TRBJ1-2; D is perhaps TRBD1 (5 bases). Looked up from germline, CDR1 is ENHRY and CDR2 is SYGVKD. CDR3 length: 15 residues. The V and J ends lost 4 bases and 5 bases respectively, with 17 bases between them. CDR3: CAISVGRVPDYGYTF. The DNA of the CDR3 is TGTGCCATCAGTGTAGGCAGGGTCCCGGATTATGGCTACACCTTC.

The CDR3 DNA sequence: TGTGCCAGCAGCTGGGGCGGGGCGGGGGGGAACGAGCAGTACTTC. Translating it yields CASSWGGAGGNEQYF. The rearrangement joins TRBV7-2 to TRBJ2-7; TRBD2 agrees at 9 bases. V gave up 4 bases and J gave up 5 bases; unmatched junction bases: 9. Per the germline V gene, CDR1 is SGHTA and CDR2 is FQGNSA. CDR3 length: 15 residues.

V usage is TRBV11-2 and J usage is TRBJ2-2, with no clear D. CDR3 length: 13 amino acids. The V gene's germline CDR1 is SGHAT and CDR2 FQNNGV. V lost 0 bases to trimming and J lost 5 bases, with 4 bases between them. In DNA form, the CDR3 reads TGTGCCAGCAGCTTAGATCTGACCGGGGAGCTGTTTTTT. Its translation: CASSLDLTGELFF.

The CDR3 is CAWGQGLGAEAFF. In nucleotides, the CDR3 is TGTGCCTGGGGACAGGGGTTAGGCGCTGAAGCTTTCTTT. The J gene is TRBJ1-1, the V gene TRBV30, with 9 bases matching TRBD1. The CDR3 sequence is 13 residues long. Germline V lookup: CDR1 GTSNPN, CDR2 SVGIG (reference sequence). Losses at the gene ends were 5 bases for V and 6 bases for J; bases not matched to a gene: 7.

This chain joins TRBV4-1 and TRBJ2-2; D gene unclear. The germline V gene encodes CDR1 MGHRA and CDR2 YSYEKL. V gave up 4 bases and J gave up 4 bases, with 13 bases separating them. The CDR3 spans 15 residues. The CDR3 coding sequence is TGCGCCAGCAGCCTCGTTCAGCGAACCACCGGGGAGCTGTTTTTT. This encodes CASSLVQRTTGELFF.

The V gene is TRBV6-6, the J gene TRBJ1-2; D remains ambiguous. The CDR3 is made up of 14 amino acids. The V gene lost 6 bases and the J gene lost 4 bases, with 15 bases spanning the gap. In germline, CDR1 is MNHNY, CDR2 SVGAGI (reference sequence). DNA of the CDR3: TGTGCCAGCAGCCCGATTAGAGCAAGCTATGGCTACACCTTC. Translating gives CASSPIRASYGYTF.

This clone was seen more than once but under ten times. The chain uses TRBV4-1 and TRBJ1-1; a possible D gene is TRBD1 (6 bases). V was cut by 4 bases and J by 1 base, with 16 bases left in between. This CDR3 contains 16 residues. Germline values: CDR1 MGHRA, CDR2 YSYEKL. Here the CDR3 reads CASSPSTGGRNTEAFF. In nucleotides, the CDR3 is TGCGCCAGCAGCCCTTCGACGGGGGGCAGGAACACTGAAGCTTTCTTT.

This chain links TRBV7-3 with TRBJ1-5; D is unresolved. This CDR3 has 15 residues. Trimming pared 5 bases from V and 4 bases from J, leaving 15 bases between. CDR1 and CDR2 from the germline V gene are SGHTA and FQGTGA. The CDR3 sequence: CASSAGVGGNQPQHF. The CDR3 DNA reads TGTGCCAGCAGCGCCGGCGTCGGCGGTAATCAGCCCCAGCATTTT.

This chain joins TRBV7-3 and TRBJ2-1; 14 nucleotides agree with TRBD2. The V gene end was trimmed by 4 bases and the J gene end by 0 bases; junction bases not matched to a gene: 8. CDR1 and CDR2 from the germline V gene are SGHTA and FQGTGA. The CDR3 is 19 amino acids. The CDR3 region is CASSSRTSGGQFSYNEQFF. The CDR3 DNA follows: TGTGCCAGCAGCTCGCGGACTAGCGGGGGGCAGTTCTCCTACAATGAGCAGTTCTTC.

The CDR3 sequence is CASSQGPSGGLTGELFF. The CDR3 coding sequence is TGTGCCAGCAGCCAAGGCCCCTCGGGGGGACTCACCGGGGAGCTGTTTTTT. This chain joins TRBV4-2 and TRBJ2-2; 7 positions agree with TRBD2. The CDR3 consists of 17 residues. The V and J ends lost 1 base and 4 bases, in that order; junction bases with no gene match: 9. Germline V CDR1 and CDR2: LGHNA, YNFKEQ.

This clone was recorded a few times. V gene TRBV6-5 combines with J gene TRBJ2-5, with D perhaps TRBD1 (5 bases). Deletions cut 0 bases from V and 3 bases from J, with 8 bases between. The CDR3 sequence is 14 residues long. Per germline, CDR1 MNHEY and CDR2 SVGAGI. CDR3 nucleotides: TGTGCCAGCAGTTACTCGGTCAGGGAAGAGACCCAGTACTTC. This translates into CASSYSVREETQYF.

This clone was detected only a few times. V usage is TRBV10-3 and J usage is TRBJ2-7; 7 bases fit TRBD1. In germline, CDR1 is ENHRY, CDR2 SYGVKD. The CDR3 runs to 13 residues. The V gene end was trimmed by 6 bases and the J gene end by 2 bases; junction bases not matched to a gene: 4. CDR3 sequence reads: CAIRGDSPYEQYF. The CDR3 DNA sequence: TGTGCCATCAGAGGGGACAGCCCCTACGAGCAGTACTTC.

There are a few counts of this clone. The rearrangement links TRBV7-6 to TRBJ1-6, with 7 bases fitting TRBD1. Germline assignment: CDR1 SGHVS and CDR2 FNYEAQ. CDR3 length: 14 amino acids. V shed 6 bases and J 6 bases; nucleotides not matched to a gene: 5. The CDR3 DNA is TGTGCCAGCAGTCGACAGGGTGCTAATTCACCCCTCCACTTT. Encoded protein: CASSRQGANSPLHF.

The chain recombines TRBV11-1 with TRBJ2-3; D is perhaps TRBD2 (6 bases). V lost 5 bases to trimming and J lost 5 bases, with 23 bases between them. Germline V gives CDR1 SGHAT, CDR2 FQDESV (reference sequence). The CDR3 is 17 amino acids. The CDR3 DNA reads TGTGCCAGCAGCCATCATGGGACGAGGATGGGGGGAGATACGCAGTATTTT. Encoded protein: CASSHHGTRMGGDTQYF.

The CDR3 DNA follows: TGTGCCACCAGCAGAGATCTTGACAGCTACGAGCAGTACTTC. Amino acid sequence: CATSRDLDSYEQYF. The V call is TRBV15, the J call TRBJ2-7; maybe TRBD1 (5 bases). CDR3 length: 14 amino acids. Germline-derived CDR1 and CDR2 are LNHNV and YYDKDF (reference sequence). The V end was cut by 0 bases, the J end by 3 bases, with 9 bases between.

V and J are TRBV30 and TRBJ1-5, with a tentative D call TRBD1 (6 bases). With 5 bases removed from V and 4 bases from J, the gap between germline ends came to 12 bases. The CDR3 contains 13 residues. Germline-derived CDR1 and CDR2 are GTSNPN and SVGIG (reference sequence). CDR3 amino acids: CAWAEQGNQPQHF. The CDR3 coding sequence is TGTGCCTGGGCCGAACAGGGAAATCAGCCCCAGCATTTT.

CDR3 sequence (DNA): TGTGCCAGCAGTTTAAGTACCGGGACTAGCGGAACCTACAATGAGCAGTTCTTC. Translation: CASSLSTGTSGTYNEQFF. The chain uses TRBV28 and TRBJ2-1, with 11 bases that match TRBD2. Germline CDR1 reads MDHEN; CDR2 reads SYDVKM. The CDR3 contains 18 residues. Trimming cost V 2 bases and J 2 bases; bases outside gene matches: 8.

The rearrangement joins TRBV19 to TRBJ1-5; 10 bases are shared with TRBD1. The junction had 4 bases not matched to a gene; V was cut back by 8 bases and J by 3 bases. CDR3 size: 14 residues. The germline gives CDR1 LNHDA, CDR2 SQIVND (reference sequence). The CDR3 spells CASGQGVDNQPQHF. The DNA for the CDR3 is TGTGCCAGTGGACAGGGGGTGGACAATCAGCCCCAGCATTTT.

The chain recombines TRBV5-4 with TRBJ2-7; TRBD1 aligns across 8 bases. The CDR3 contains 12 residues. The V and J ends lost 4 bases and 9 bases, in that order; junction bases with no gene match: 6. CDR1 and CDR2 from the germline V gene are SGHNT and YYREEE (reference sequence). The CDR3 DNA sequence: TGTGCCAGCAGCATGCAGGGGGCGCGGCAGTACTTC. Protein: CASSMQGARQYF.